Each of the 6 T cell receptor beta chains below was sequenced from the same sample in a study of PD-1 blockade in classical Hodgkin lymphoma. Relapse was seen in all patients after autologous stem cell transplantation, and brentuximab vedotin exposure was variable. Libraries were prepared by immunoSEQ multiplex PCR; TCRdb keeps only in-frame clonotypes and omits some of them. Here the sample spans about 35,000 clones, almost 70% being singletons. Here the sequenced sample was peripheral blood mononuclear cells (PBMCs), taken before the second cycle of nivolumab. Source of these receptors: a human donor with classical Hodgkin lymphoma.

This chain uses TRBV28 with TRBJ1-1; D is unresolved. The V and J ends lost 2 bases and 8 bases respectively, with 9 bases between them. The CDR3 runs 12 residues. Germline V CDR1 and CDR2: MDHEN, SYDVKM. CDR3: CASSLNRPEAFF. The CDR3 nucleotides read TGTGCCAGCAGTTTAAACAGACCAGAAGCTTTCTTT.

V and J are TRBV7-9 and TRBJ2-2; D is possibly TRBD1 (5 bases). The germline V and J ends were trimmed by 5 bases and 6 bases, with 13 bases remaining between them. The CDR3 is made up of 14 amino acids. Per the germline V gene, CDR1 is SEHNR and CDR2 is FQNEAQ (reference sequence). The CDR3 region is CASSLDSISGELFF. The CDR3 DNA reads as TGTGCCAGCAGCCTAGACAGTATCTCCGGGGAGCTGTTTTTT.

The chain recombines TRBV18 with TRBJ2-3; D is ambiguous. Trimming stripped 6 bases from V and 0 bases from J, with 13 bases between. Germline V CDR1 and CDR2: KGHSH, LQKENI. The CDR3 is 15 amino acids. The CDR3 loop reads CASSRAAHSTDTQYF. CDR3 bases: TGTGCCAGCTCCCGCGCTGCCCATAGCACAGATACGCAGTATTTT.

This chain links TRBV19 with TRBJ2-1; tentatively, D is TRBD1 or TRBD2 (6 bases each). The CDR3 runs to 16 residues. Germline lookup yields CDR1 LNHDA and CDR2 SQIVND (reference sequence). V was shortened by 3 bases and J by 9 bases, with 21 bases between the two germline ends. CDR3 DNA sequence: TGTGCCAGTAGTATTGGGGGGACACTGGGGATCGGTGAGCAGTTCTTC. It is translated as CASSIGGTLGIGEQFF.

The chain has TRBV7-9 and TRBJ1-3, with D uncertain. Trimming took 1 base from V and 2 from J, leaving 9 bases between them. The CDR3 extends over 15 amino acids. Germline CDR1 reads SEHNR; CDR2 reads FQNEAQ (reference sequence). The CDR3 protein is CASSLDGGAGNTIYF. The CDR3 region has the DNA TGTGCCAGCAGCTTAGATGGCGGAGCTGGAAACACCATATATTTT.

This clone was detected a few times. This sequence joins TRBV7-9 and TRBJ2-2; D ambiguous. CDR1 is SEHNR, CDR2 FQNEAQ, per germline (reference sequence). The germline V and J ends were trimmed by 7 bases and 4 bases, with 10 bases remaining between them. The CDR3 contains 13 residues. The CDR3 sequence is CASTPSVTGELFF. The CDR3 DNA follows: TGTGCCAGCACCCCATCCGTCACCGGGGAGCTGTTTTTT.